Sequencing of this TCR beta chain was carried out in a study of cytomegalovirus exposure and HLA in healthy donors. The study's findings and limits: A missense variant in DCLRE1C was later tied to TCR beta V- and J-gene trimming.

Primers for the PCR totalled 60 Vbeta and 13 Jbeta. Assay used: immunoSEQ multiplex PCR; TCRdb lists only in-frame clones, some missing. The sample includes roughly 110,000 clones, around two thirds seen only once; the top ten take roughly 15%. In regard to this clone: The antigen is not known.

Trimming left V 2 bases short and J 5 bases short, with 13 bases between. CDR3 length: 14 amino acids. Germline assignment: CDR1 SGHRS and CDR2 YFSETQ. The sequence came from a woman aged 40 to 50 in good health and CMV-seropositive. The source material was PBMCs. The V gene is TRBV5-1, the J gene TRBJ1-1; D not certain. The CDR3 region is CASSFEGTTTEAFF. The CDR3 DNA reads TGCGCCAGCAGCTTTGAGGGTACGACTACTGAAGCTTTCTTT. The full variable domain, in which reference TRBV5-1 and TRBJ1-1 provide the parts outside the CDR3, is KAGVTQTPRYLIKTRGQQVTLSCSPISGHRSVSWYQQTPGQGLQFLFEYFSETQRNKGNFPGRFSGRQFSNSRSEMNVSTLELGDSALYLCASSFEGTTTEAFFGQGTRLTVV.